This TCR beta chain was identified during a study of shared clonotypes between healthy human individuals. TCRdb's table, derived via immunoSEQ multiplex PCR, lists solely in-frame clones and lacks some. The sample lists a few million clones; around nine tenths were seen once. V lost 7 bases to trimming and J lost 5 bases; unmatched junction nucleotides: 8. This CDR3 region has 14 residues. The V gene's germline CDR1 is LNHDA and CDR2 SQIVND (reference sequence). HIV-negative, healthy adults without recent acute infections or vaccinations were the donors. Sequencing was performed on naive CD4+ T cells sorted from blood. Regarding subset: CD45RA+ positively selected. This sequence originates from a man aged 18 to 30 in good health. The chain is built from TRBV19 and TRBJ1-5, with TRBD1 matching over 7 bases. CDR3 sequence: CASTPATGHQPQHF. CDR3 nucleotides: TGTGCCAGTACCCCTGCGACAGGGCATCAGCCCCAGCATTTT.